This TCR beta chain was captured in a study of radiation and T cells in renal cell carcinoma. Study background: Nephrectomy followed 15 Gy stereotactic body radiation by 4 weeks.

The time point is: baseline pretreatment blood. Sample treatment: 15 Gy SBRT to primary tumor, nephrectomy 4 weeks later. Serial blood draws occurred at baseline and 2 and 4 weeks post-SBRT. Concerning this clone itself: Its antigen is currently unknown.

Findings and limits, study-wide: Without pretreatment biopsies, baseline tumor clonotype presence was undetermined. In blood, top tumor clones expanded by 2 weeks, shrinking by 4.

Assay used: immunoSEQ multiplex PCR; TCRdb lists only in-frame clones, some missing. This sample has about 130,000 clones, with around 83% found just once. Deletions cut 7 bases from V and 5 bases from J, with 14 bases between. The length of the CDR3 is 14 residues. Germline loops: CDR1 MNHEY, CDR2 SVGAGI. The receptor was derived from a woman aged 60-75 years with renal cell carcinoma. Sequencing used blood, obtained from a patient whose treatment included radiotherapy and nephrectomy. The chain employs TRBV6-5 and TRBJ2-2, with D hard to call. DNA of the CDR3: TGTGCCAGCACCAAACTAAGAAGGACCGGGGAGCTGTTTTTT. This codes for CASTKLRRTGELFF.